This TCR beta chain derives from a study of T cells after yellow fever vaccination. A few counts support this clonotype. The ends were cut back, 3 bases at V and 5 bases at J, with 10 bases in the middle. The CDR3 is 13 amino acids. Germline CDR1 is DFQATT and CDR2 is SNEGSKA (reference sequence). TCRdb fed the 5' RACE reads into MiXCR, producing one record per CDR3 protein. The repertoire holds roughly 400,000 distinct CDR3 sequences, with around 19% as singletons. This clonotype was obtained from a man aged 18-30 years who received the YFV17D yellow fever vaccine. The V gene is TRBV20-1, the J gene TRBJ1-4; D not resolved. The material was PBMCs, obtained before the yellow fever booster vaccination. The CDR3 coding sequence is TGCAGTGCTAGGGAGGTTGGGAATGAAAAACTGTTTTTT. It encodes CSAREVGNEKLFF.